The TCR beta chain described here comes from a study of blood T cells in healthy people across ages. Together with a sample-barcoded 5' primer, a J-beta primer mix was included in a second PCR lasting about 7 to 12 cycles. Through a template-switch adaptor with 12 random nucleotides, each cDNA molecule received a tag. TCRdb independently ran MiXCR on the 5' RACE reads; one entry per CDR3 protein. The sample shows about 570,000 distinct CDR3 sequences, approximately 30% of them seen only once. V lost 0 bases to trimming and J lost 0 bases; unmatched junction nucleotides: 3. CDR1 ENHRY and CDR2 SYGVKD come from the germline V gene. The CDR3 is made up of 16 amino acids.

The chain employs TRBV10-3 and TRBJ2-3; 7 bases agree with TRBD2. The receptor comes from a woman aged 65 to 85 in good health. The sample consisted of blood. The chain's CDR3 is CAISESKAGSTDTQYF. The CDR3 DNA sequence: TGTGCCATCAGTGAGTCGAAAGCGGGGAGCACAGATACGCAGTATTTT.